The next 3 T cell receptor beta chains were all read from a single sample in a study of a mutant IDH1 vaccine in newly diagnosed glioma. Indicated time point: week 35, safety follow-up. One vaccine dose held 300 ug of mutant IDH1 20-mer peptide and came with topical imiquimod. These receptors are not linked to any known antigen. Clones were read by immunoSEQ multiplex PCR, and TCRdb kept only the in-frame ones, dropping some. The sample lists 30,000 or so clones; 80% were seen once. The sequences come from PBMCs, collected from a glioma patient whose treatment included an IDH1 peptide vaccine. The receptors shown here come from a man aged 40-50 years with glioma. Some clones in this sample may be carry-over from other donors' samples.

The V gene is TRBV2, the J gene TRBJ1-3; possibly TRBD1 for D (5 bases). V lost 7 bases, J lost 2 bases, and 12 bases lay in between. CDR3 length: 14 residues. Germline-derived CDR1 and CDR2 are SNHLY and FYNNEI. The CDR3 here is CASTGGEAGNTIYF. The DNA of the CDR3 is TGTGCCAGCACTGGAGGGGAGGCTGGAAACACCATATATTTT.

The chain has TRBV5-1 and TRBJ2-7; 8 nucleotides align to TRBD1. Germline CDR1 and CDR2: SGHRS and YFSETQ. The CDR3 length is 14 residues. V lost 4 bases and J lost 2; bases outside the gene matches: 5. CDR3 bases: TGCGCCAGCAGCGAAGACAGGGGCCCCTACGAGCAGTACTTC. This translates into CASSEDRGPYEQYF. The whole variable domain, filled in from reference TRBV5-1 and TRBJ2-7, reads KAGVTQTPRYLIKTRGQQVTLSCSPISGHRSVSWYQQTPGQGLQFLFEYFSETQRNKGNFPGRFSGRQFSNSRSEMNVSTLELGDSALYLCASSEDRGPYEQYFGPGTRLTVT.

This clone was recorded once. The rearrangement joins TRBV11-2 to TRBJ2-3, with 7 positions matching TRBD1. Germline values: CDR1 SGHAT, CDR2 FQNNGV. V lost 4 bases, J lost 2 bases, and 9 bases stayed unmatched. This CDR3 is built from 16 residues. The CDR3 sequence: CASSSTGTAYTDTQYF. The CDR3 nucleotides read TGTGCCAGCAGCTCTACCGGGACAGCCTACACAGATACGCAGTATTTT.